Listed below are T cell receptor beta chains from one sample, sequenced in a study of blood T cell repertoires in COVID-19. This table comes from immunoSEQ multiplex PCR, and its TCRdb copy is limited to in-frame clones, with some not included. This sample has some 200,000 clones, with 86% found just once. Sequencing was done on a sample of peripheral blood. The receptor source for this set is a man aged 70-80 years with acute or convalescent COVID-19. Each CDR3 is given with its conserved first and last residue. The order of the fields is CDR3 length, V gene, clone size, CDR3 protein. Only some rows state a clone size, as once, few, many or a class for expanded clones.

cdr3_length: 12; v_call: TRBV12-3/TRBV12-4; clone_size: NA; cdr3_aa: CASSLRAYGYTF
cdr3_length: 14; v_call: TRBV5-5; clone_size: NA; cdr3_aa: CASSPPGNHYGYTF
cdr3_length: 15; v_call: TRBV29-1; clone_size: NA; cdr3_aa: CSVIPTGGFNEKLFF
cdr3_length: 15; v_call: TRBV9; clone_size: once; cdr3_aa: CASSSLGESGGGYTF
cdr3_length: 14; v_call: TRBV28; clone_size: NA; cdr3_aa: CASSEPGSGDTIYF
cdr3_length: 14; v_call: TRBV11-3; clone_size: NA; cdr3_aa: CASSSSGTGGTQYF
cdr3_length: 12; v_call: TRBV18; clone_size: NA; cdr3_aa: CASSEAGDTQYF
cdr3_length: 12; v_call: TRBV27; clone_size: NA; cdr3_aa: CASSSGLAEQFF
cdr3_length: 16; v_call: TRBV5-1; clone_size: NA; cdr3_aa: CASSLAPAGGYNEQFF
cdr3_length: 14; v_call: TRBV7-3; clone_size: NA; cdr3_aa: CASSGGSGTGELFF
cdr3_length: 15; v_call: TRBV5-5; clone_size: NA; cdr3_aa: CASSGGQAYTDTQYF
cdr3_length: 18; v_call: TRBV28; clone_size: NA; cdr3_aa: CASSPRDSHPRANSPLHF
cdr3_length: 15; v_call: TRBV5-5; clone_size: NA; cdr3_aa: CASSVPGQVQSPLHF
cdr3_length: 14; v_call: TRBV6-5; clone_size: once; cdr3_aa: CASSYGGAFSEAFF
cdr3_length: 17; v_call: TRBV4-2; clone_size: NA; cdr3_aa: CASSQGEAGEYTGELFF
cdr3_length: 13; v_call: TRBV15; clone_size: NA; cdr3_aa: CATSQGRHNEQFF
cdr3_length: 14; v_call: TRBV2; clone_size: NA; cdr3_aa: CATLPDRVSEKLFF
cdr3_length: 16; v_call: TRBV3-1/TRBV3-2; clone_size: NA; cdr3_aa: CASSPGQWDLQETQYF
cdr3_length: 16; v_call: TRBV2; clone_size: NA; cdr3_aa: CASSGTPEGSGNTIYF
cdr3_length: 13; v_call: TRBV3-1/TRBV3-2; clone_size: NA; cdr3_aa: CASSLLGITEAFF
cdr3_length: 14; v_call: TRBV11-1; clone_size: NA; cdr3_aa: CATSELRSTDTQYF
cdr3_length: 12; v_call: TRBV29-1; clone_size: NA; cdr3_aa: CSVVGGNTEAFF
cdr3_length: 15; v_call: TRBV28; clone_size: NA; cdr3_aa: CASSLPVGGTETQYF
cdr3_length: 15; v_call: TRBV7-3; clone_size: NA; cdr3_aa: CASSPGGAGTDTQYF
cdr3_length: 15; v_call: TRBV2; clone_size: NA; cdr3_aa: CASSESRPNTGELFF
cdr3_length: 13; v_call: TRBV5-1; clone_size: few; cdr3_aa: CASSASGASEAFF
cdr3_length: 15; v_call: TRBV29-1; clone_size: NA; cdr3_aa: CSAPGRGHFTTEAFF
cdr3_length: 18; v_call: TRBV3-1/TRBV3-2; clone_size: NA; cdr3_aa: CASSLRYISLAGTDTQYF
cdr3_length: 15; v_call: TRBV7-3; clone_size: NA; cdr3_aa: CASSPGIANTGELFF
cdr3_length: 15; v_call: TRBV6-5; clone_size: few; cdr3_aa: CASSPRGLMNTEAFF
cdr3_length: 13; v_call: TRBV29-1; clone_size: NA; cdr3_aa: CSAGTGITDTQYF
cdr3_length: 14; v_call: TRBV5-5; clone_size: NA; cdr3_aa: CASSLEGDNSPLHF
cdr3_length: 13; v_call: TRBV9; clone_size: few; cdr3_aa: CASSSGQGNTIYF
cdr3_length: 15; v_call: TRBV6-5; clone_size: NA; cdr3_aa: CASSYSVLLYNEQFF
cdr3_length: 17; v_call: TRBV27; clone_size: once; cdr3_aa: CASSFFIGDRVYEKLFF
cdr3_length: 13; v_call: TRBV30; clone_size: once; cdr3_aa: CAWSNGGDSGQYF
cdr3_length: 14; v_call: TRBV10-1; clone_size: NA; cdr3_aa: CASSSGGDNSPLHF
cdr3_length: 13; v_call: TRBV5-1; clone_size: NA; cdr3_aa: CASSLGQVYEQYF
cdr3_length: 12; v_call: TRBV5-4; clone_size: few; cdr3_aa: CASSYQGDEQYF
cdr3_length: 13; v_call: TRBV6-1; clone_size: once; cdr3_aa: CASSAQVNTEAFF
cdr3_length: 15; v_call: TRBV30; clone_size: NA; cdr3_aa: CAWNHPGLAKNIQYF
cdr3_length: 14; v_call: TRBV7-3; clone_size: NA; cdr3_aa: CASSPARGSGELFF
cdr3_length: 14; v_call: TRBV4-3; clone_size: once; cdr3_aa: CASSLTSYNSPLHF
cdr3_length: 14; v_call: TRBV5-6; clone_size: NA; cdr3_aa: CASSKRGYQETQYF
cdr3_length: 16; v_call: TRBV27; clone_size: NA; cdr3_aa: CASSFSLQVGSDTQYF
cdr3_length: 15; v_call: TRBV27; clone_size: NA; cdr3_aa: CASQGSRLAQDTQYF
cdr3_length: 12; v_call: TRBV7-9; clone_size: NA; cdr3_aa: CASSSVGGEQYF
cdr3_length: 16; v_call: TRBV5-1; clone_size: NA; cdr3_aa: CASSQTQGTYNSPLHF
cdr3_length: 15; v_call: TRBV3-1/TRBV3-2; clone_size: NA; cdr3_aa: CASSQALAIAGELFF
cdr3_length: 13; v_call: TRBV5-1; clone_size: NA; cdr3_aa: CASSLDGGLKAFF